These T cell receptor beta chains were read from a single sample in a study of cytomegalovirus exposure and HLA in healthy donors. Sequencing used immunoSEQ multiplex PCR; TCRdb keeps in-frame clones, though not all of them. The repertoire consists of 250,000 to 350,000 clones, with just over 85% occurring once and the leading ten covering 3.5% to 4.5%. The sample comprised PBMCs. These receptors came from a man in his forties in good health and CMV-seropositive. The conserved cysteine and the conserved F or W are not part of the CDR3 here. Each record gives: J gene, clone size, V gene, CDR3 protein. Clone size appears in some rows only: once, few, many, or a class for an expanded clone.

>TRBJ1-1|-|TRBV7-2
ASRRGSANTEAF
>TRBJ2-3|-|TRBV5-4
ASSPGTSGGAGTDTQY
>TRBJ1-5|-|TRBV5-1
ASSPVPGGNQPQH
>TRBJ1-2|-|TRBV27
ASSLRGNSPVGYT
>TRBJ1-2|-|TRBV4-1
ASSQEGRGRGGYT
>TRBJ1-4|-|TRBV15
ATSRDHGEKLF
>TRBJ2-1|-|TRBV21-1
ASSCRAVSSYNEQF
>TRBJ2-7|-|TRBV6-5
ASSYSPGIGSYEQY
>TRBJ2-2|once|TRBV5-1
ASSLLAGAAGELF
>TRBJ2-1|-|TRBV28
ASRPLAGGLYNEQF
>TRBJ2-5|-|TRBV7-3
ASSPGQGETQY
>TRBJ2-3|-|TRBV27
ASSFTGGPGDTQY
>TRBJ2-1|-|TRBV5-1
ASSAGRLTYNEQF
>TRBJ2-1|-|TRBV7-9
AIIRTSEGNEQF
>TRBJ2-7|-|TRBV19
ATSRTSSYEQY
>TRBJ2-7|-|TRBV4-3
ASSRRGGYEQY
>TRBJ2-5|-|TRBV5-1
ASSSGLAGGQLY
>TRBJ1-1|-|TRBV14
ASSQYRGNTEAF
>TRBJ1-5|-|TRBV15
ATSKPESNQPQH
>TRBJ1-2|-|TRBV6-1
ASTQRAAGYYGYT
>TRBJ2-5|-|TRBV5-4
ASSYGGGVAQETQY
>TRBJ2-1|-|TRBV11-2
ASSYGTSGGIAYNEQF
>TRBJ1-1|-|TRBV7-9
ASSLERGLNTEAF
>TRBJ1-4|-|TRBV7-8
ASSPRQGATLEKLF
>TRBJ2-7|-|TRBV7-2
ASSLAGLGSYEQY
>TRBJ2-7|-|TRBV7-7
ASSQTGGTDEQY
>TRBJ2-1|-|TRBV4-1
ASSQDGRVAGDVPYNEQF
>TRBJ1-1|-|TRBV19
ASSMTGSNTEAF
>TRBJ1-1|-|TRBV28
ASSLRQGGNTEAF
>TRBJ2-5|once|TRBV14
ASSPSFDRGEFQETQY
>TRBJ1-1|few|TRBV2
ASNEDRGLTEAF
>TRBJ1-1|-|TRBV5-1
ASRLAGNSGEAF
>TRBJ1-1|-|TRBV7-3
ASSSTGGMGTEAF
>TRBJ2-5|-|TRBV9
ASSVGGGGDWETQY
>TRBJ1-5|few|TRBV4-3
ASSQGFHGQPQH
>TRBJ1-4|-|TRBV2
ASRVTGNEKLF
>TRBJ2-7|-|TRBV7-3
ASSLASGRQYEQY
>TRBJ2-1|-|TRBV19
ASSPNTGLEGQF
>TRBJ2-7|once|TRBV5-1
ASSLLGQTYEQY
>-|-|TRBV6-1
ASSDGPGGVGNNEQF
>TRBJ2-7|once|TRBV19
ASSWGGPREQY
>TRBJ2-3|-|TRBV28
ASSLMVRTDTQY
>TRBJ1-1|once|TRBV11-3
ASSLGGTANTEAF
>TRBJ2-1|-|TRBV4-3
ASSQDPADEQF
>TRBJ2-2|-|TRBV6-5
ASSYGREGFGELF
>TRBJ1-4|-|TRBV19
ASSFQTGGYEKLF
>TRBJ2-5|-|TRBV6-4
ASRRTSGSETQY
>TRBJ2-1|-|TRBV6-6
ASSLGDWYNEQF
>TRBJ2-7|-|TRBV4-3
ASSQGGLAGSTYEQY
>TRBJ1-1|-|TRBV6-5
ASFWSTEAF
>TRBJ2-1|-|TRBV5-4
ASSLAGGLYNEQF
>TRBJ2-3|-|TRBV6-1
ASSERVADTQY
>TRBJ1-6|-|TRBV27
ASSIGTRNNSPLH
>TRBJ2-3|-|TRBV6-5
ASRTESTDTQY
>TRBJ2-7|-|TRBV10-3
AIRAQGTSGAYEQY
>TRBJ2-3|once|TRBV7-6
ASSLEWAGEVGTQY
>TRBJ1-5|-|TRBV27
ASSLKGQGARQPQH
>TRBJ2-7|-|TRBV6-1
ASSEATGPVYEQY
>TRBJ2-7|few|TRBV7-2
ASSSLAPEQY
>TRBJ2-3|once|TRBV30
AWSDPRGSGRTDTQY